The rows below give T cell receptor beta chains drawn from one sample of a study of cytomegalovirus exposure and HLA in healthy donors. Using immunoSEQ multiplex PCR, the repertoire was profiled, and TCRdb retains in-frame clones only, with some absent. The sample gives hundreds of thousands of clones, around 90% of which show up once; about 2% is in the top ten. Sample: PBMCs. The receptors come from a woman younger than 35 in good health and CMV-seropositive. The CDR3 runs from the conserved cysteine through the conserved F or W. A D gene is named only where the DNA matches it firmly. Clone size appears in some rows only: once, few, many, or a class for an expanded clone.

CDR3 length,D gene,clone size,V gene,J gene,CDR3 DNA,CDR3 protein
13,NA,NA,TRBV28,TRBJ2-7,TGTGCCAGCAGGACCGAACGACAGGCACTTAAGTACTTC,CASRTERQALKYF
15,NA,once,TRBV7-9,TRBJ1-2,TGTGCCAGCAGCTTAAACGGGGGAGGCAACTATGGCTACACCTTC,CASSLNGGGNYGYTF
15,TRBD1,NA,TRBV27,TRBJ1-1,TGTGCCAGCAGTCCCTGGGACAGCCAGGGGACTGAAGCTTTCTTT,CASSPWDSQGTEAFF
13,TRBD1,NA,TRBV19,TRBJ1-1,TGTGCCAGTACCGGGGCAGGGGGCTTTGAAGCTTTCTTT,CASTGAGGFEAFF
17,NA,NA,TRBV9,TRBJ2-2,TGTGCCAGCAGCCTCCCTGGGGTAGGGGCGAACACCGGGGAGCTGTTTTTT,CASSLPGVGANTGELFF
18,TRBD1,NA,TRBV25-1,TRBJ2-6,TGTGCCAGCAGTGCGGGACAGGGGAAAGAGGCTGGGGCCAACGTCCTGACTTTC,CASSAGQGKEAGANVLTF
15,NA,NA,TRBV5-6,TRBJ1-5,TGTGCCAGCAGCCGGGGGGGACGGGTCAATCAGCCCCAGCATTTT,CASSRGGRVNQPQHF
15,TRBD2,NA,TRBV7-6,TRBJ2-7,TGTGCCAGCAGCCCACTAAGTGGGAGGGGAGGAGAGCAGTACTTC,CASSPLSGRGGEQYF
17,NA,once,TRBV7-9,TRBJ1-2,TGTGCCAGCAGCCCTAGCGACCGACAGCTACTGCTCTATGGCTACACCTTC,CASSPSDRQLLLYGYTF
17,TRBD1,NA,TRBV19,TRBJ1-2,TGTGCCAGTAGTATAATAGTTGCAGGGGGAACCCCCAATGGCTACACCTTC,CASSIIVAGGTPNGYTF
17,TRBD2,NA,TRBV9,TRBJ2-1,TGTGCCAGCAGCTTCAGACTAGCGGCCCCCGCCTACAATGAGCAGTTCTTC,CASSFRLAAPAYNEQFF
14,NA,NA,TRBV5-1,TRBJ1-2,TGCGCCAGCAGCTTGGCGGCCAGGGACTATGGCTACACCTTC,CASSLAARDYGYTF
13,NA,NA,TRBV19,TRBJ2-7,TGTGCCAGCTCCCCAGGGGTAACTTACGAGCAGTACTTC,CASSPGVTYEQYF
15,NA,NA,TRBV25-1,TRBJ2-7,TGTGCCAGCAGTGAGGGGGCTCGGGGCTCCTACGAGCAGTACTTC,CASSEGARGSYEQYF
14,NA,NA,TRBV29-1,TRBJ1-5,TGCAGCGTTTCTAAAGGGGGAGGCAATCAGCCCCAGCATTTT,CSVSKGGGNQPQHF
16,NA,NA,TRBV18,TRBJ1-2,TGTGCCAGCTCACCCCGGGAGGGAGTCTTAAACTATGGCTACACCTTC,CASSPREGVLNYGYTF
17,NA,NA,TRBV9,TRBJ1-1,TGTGCCAGCAGCGTAGCGAAGGGGAATGAGATGAACACTGAAGCTTTCTTT,CASSVAKGNEMNTEAFF
16,TRBD2,NA,TRBV18,TRBJ2-7,TGTGCCAGCTCACCCGGCAGCGGGAGGGCCAACTACGAGCAGTACTTC,CASSPGSGRANYEQYF
14,NA,NA,TRBV5-1,TRBJ2-7,TGCGCCAGCAGCTTGAGGCGGGTCGGCTACGAGCAGTACTTC,CASSLRRVGYEQYF
15,NA,NA,TRBV5-1,TRBJ1-4,TGCGCCAGCAGCTTGCGGACAGCAACTAATGAAAAACTGTTTTTT,CASSLRTATNEKLFF
14,TRBD1,NA,TRBV5-4,TRBJ1-4,TGTGCCAGCAGCCTGGACAGGGGGCGAGAAAAACTGTTTTTT,CASSLDRGREKLFF
14,TRBD2,NA,TRBV27,TRBJ2-7,TGTGCCAGCAGTCCTGGACTAGCGGGAGCCGAGCAGTACTTC,CASSPGLAGAEQYF
11,NA,few,TRBV20-1,TRBJ2-7,TGCAGTGCTGCTGAGGAGGGCGAGCAGTACTTC,CSAAEEGEQYF
15,TRBD1,few,TRBV28,TRBJ1-1,TGTGCCAGCAGTTTACCAGGGGGCGCGTGGACTGAAGCTTTCTTT,CASSLPGGAWTEAFF
13,TRBD1,NA,TRBV7-2,TRBJ1-1,TGTGCCAGCAGTTCCAGGGGACAGCCTGAAGCTTTCTTT,CASSSRGQPEAFF
14,TRBD1,NA,TRBV7-6,TRBJ1-1,TGTGCCAGCAGCTTGGAGACAGGGGTAACTGAAGCTTTCTTT,CASSLETGVTEAFF
15,TRBD1,NA,TRBV6-5,TRBJ1-5,TGTGCCAGCAGTTACGGGGGACAGGCGGGTCAGCCCCAGCATTTT,CASSYGGQAGQPQHF
15,TRBD1,NA,TRBV4-1,TRBJ2-2,TGCGCCAGCAGCGGATCAGGGGGCAGGACCGGGGAGCTGTTTTTT,CASSGSGGRTGELFF
12,TRBD1,NA,TRBV11-1,TRBJ1-2,TGTGCCAGCTTACAGGGGAGCTATGGCTACACCTTC,CASLQGSYGYTF
13,TRBD2,NA,TRBV28,TRBJ2-1,TGTGCCAGCAGTACCGGGGGGGTCGGCGAGCAGTTCTTC,CASSTGGVGEQFF
14,NA,NA,TRBV19,TRBJ1-2,TGTGCCAGTAGTATACGGGGAAGAAACTATGGCTACACCTTC,CASSIRGRNYGYTF
14,TRBD1,NA,TRBV15,TRBJ1-1,TGTGCCACCAGCAGAGACGACAGGGTCACTGAAGCTTTCTTT,CATSRDDRVTEAFF
14,TRBD2,once,TRBV5-1,TRBJ2-1,TGCGCCAGCAGCTTGATAGCGGGAGTGTATGAGCAGTTCTTC,CASSLIAGVYEQFF
12,NA,NA,TRBV2,TRBJ2-3,TGTGCCAGCAGTTTCTTCACAGATACGCAGTATTTT,CASSFFTDTQYF
15,NA,NA,TRBV7-6,TRBJ1-1,TGTGCCAGCAGCTTAGCCAGTTTCGGGGGGACTGAAGCTTTCTTT,CASSLASFGGTEAFF
16,TRBD1,NA,TRBV19,TRBJ1-1,TGTGCCAGTAGTATAAAAACAGGGGGACCGAACACTGAAGCTTTCTTT,CASSIKTGGPNTEAFF
15,NA,once,TRBV5-1,TRBJ1-1,TGCGCCAGCAGCTTACTTGACACCTTGGGCACTGAAGCTTTCTTT,CASSLLDTLGTEAFF